This TCR beta chain was identified during a study of shared clonotypes between healthy human individuals. About the study: In total, the donors were a couple of women and a few men aged 18 to 49. General study findings and limits: Larger estimated richness was generally seen in naive subsets than in memory subsets.

Each cell subset's genomic DNA was divided evenly among several immunoSEQ plates. Libraries were prepared by immunoSEQ multiplex PCR; TCRdb keeps only in-frame clonotypes and omits some of them. The sample shows approximately 2.1 million clones, 85% to 95% of them seen only once. Regarding this clone: Its target is unknown.

This CDR3 is 16 amino acids long. Trimming removed 4 bases at V and 0 bases at J, with 13 bases between. Germline values: CDR1 SNHLY, CDR2 FYNNEI. This TCR derives from a man aged 18 to 30 in good health. Some clones in this sample may be carry-over from other donors' samples. The J gene is TRBJ2-1, the V gene TRBV2; no firm D call. The sample comprised naive CD4+ T cells from PBMCs. Subset: CD45RA+ positively selected. The CDR3 protein is CASSVTGPRSYNEQFF. The CDR3 nucleotides are TGTGCCAGCAGTGTGACTGGCCCTCGCTCCTACAATGAGCAGTTCTTC.